These 9 T cell receptor beta chains originate from one sample sequenced in a study of T-cell memory formation after mild COVID-19. TCRdb reprocessed the 5' RACE reads with MiXCR, giving one entry per CDR3 protein. The table lists about 470,000 distinct CDR3 sequences, around a sixth of them singletons. Sequenced material: PBMCs or a T cell subset sorted from them (not recorded which). Every receptor here comes from an adult woman who had mild COVID-19 (a few samples of this study predate the infection). Cell type and time point are not known.

This clonotype turned up a few times. The rearrangement links TRBV5-1 to TRBJ2-3, with TRBD1 matching 10 bases. This CDR3 is 19 amino acids long. Germline V CDR1 and CDR2: SGHRS, YFSETQ. V lost 4 bases to trimming and J lost 2 bases; unmatched junction nucleotides: 16. The CDR3 sequence is CASSHLSVSGQGYTDTQYF. CDR3 DNA: TGCGCCAGCAGCCATCTATCCGTATCGGGACAGGGGTACACAGATACGCAGTATTTT. Full variable domain (missing parts from reference TRBV5-1 and TRBJ2-3): KAGVTQTPRYLIKTRGQQVTLSCSPISGHRSVSWYQQTPGQGLQFLFEYFSETQRNKGNFPGRFSGRQFSNSRSEMNVSTLELGDSALYLCASSHLSVSGQGYTDTQYFGPGTRLTVL.

This clonotype was picked up a small number of times. This chain joins TRBV7-9 and TRBJ1-2; the match to TRBD1 covers 8 bases. V dropped 2 bases and J dropped 3; count of bases not matched to a gene: 5. Germline values: CDR1 SEHNR, CDR2 FQNEAQ (reference sequence). CDR3 length equals 15 residues. CDR3 sequence (DNA): TGTGCCAGCAGCTTACAGGGGGCGCGGGACTATGGCTACACCTTC. This gives the protein CASSLQGARDYGYTF.

The V gene is TRBV10-3, the J gene TRBJ2-7, with a tentative D call TRBD2 (5 bases). Between the trimmed V and J ends, which lost 10 bases and 3 bases, there was a span of 19 bases. This CDR3 region has 14 residues. Germline V gene data show CDR1 as ENHRY and CDR2 as SYGVKD. The CDR3 here is CATLRNTAGYEQYF. In nucleotides, the CDR3 is TGTGCCACCTTAAGGAACACGGCGGGCTACGAGCAGTACTTC.

The chain has TRBV10-3 and TRBJ1-2, with TRBD1 as a possible D gene (6 bases). Looked up from germline, CDR1 is ENHRY and CDR2 is SYGVKD. The CDR3 spans 15 residues. Trimming took 0 bases from V and 6 from J, leaving 14 bases between them. This CDR3 reads CAISESEGGDDGYTF. The CDR3 DNA reads TGTGCCATCAGTGAGTCTGAGGGGGGAGACGATGGCTACACCTTC.

This clonotype was detected once. CDR3 sequence (DNA): TGTGCCAGCAGCCAAGTGGACCCCTCCTTGAACACTGAAGCTTTCTTT. Translated, it gives CASSQVDPSLNTEAFF. The V call is TRBV4-2, the J call TRBJ1-1; D not resolved. The CDR3 is 16 residues long. Trimming removed 1 base at V and 0 bases at J, with 12 bases between. Germline V gene data show CDR1 as LGHNA and CDR2 as YNFKEQ.

The chain combines TRBV20-1 with TRBJ2-1, with TRBD2 matching 8 bases. V lost 6 bases and J lost 8; bases outside the gene matches: 12. The germline gives CDR1 DFQATT, CDR2 SNEGSKA (reference sequence). This CDR3 region has 14 residues. Written as DNA, the CDR3 is TGCAGTGCGGCCCGGGGGGGCCAAAAGGATGAGCAGTTCTTC. Translating gives CSAARGGQKDEQFF.

This sequence joins TRBV27 and TRBJ2-1, with D unresolved. The CDR3 is 18 residues long. CDR1 is MNHEY, CDR2 SMNVEV, per germline (reference sequence). Trimming pared 1 base from V and 3 bases from J, leaving 19 bases between. This chain's CDR3 is CASSLFSGQIIGYNEQFF. For the CDR3, the DNA is TGTGCCAGCAGTTTATTTTCGGGTCAGATAATAGGCTACAATGAGCAGTTCTTC.

V and J are TRBV12-3 or TRBV12-4 and TRBJ1-5; D gene uncertain. Trimming cost V 7 bases and J 2 bases, with 12 bases left between them. There are 14 residues in the CDR3. This CDR3 reads CASTLRRGNQPQHF. Here the CDR3 DNA reads TGTGCCAGCACCCTCCGGAGGGGCAATCAGCCCCAGCATTTT.

This chain links TRBV7-9 with TRBJ2-1; TRBD2 is a possible D gene (6 bases). CDR3 length equals 17 residues. V lost 4 bases to trimming and J lost 4 bases, with 20 bases between them. Per the germline V gene, CDR1 is SEHNR and CDR2 is FQNEAQ (reference sequence). For the CDR3, the DNA is TGTGCCAGCAGCTCGGGGAGACCCCAAGGGAGGTACAATGAGCAGTTCTTC. It translates to CASSSGRPQGRYNEQFF.